The 7 T cell receptor beta chains listed next were all sequenced from one sample in a study of T-cell reconstitution after alpha-beta-depleted transplantation in children. Using unique molecular identifiers, the investigators prepared the TCRbeta library. One entry per CDR3 protein results from TCRdb running MiXCR on the PCR reads. The table has 73,000 or so distinct CDR3 sequences, roughly 5.2% seen once. Sequencing was performed on PBMCs, mostly from graft donor cells, taken 180 days after TCRalphabeta/CD19-depleted stem cell transplant. The receptors here all came from a boy younger than two who had a stem cell transplant for acute myeloid leukemia, so the T cells may come from the graft donor.

This clonotype was recorded at least ten times. CDR3 loop: CASSLPDYNEQFF. The DNA of the CDR3 is TGTGCCAGCAGCCTCCCGGACTACAATGAGCAGTTCTTC. V and J are TRBV14 and TRBJ2-1, with D unresolved. Germline values: CDR1 SGHDN, CDR2 FVKESK. V gave up 4 bases and J gave up 3 bases, with 7 bases separating them. The CDR3 has 13 amino acids. Full variable domain (remainder filled in from reference TRBV14 and TRBJ2-1): EAGVTQFPSHSVIEKGQTVTLRCDPISGHDNLYWYRRVMGKEIKFLLHFVKESKQDESGMPNNRFLAERTGGTYSTLKVQPAELEDSGVYFCASSLPDYNEQFFGPGTRLTVL.

The table lists this clonotype with many counts. This chain links TRBV6-1 with TRBJ2-4, with D uncertain. This CDR3 comprises 13 residues. Germline V gene lookup returns CDR1 MNHNS and CDR2 SASEGT. V shed 3 bases and J shed 8 bases, with 11 bases lying between them. CDR3 protein: CASSDLTYDIQYF. Here the CDR3 DNA reads TGTGCCAGCAGTGACTTGACCTATGACATTCAGTACTTC.

The sample holds many counts of this clonotype. This chain uses TRBV20-1 with TRBJ2-5; D might be TRBD1 or TRBD2, each matching 6 bases. V was pared by 6 bases and J by 2 bases, with 16 bases between. The CDR3 contains 14 residues. Germline V gives CDR1 DFQATT, CDR2 SNEGSKA (reference sequence). In nucleotides, the CDR3 is TGCAGTGCAAGGGGGGACGGGGAGCAAGAGACCCAGTACTTC. This sequence encodes CSARGDGEQETQYF.

This clonotype was counted ten times or more. The V call is TRBV5-1, the J call TRBJ2-2, with 7 bases matching TRBD1. The CDR3 consists of 15 residues. V trimming: 2 bases; J trimming: 4 bases; junction bases outside the gene matches: 5. CDR1 SGHRS and CDR2 YFSETQ come from the germline V gene. CDR3 amino acids: CASSLWDRVTGELFF. The CDR3 region has the DNA TGCGCCAGCAGCTTATGGGACAGAGTCACCGGGGAGCTGTTTTTT.

V usage is TRBV3-1 and J usage is TRBJ2-3; 10 nucleotides match TRBD2. This CDR3 comprises 17 residues. The junction had 15 bases not matched to a gene; V was cut back by 10 bases and J by 2 bases. In germline, CDR1 is LGHDT, CDR2 YNNKEL (reference sequence). DNA for the CDR3: TGTGCCACCTGCCAAGAGTCCCTAGCGGGGGCCACAGATACGCAGTATTTT. Its protein is CATCQESLAGATDTQYF.

This clonotype occurred many times. The chain joins TRBV7-9 to TRBJ2-7, with D unresolved. V lost 1 base and J lost 2, with 3 bases in between. CDR3 length: 12 residues. Germline V gene data show CDR1 as SEHNR and CDR2 as FQNEAQ (reference sequence). CDR3 residues: CASSLVAYEQYF. In nucleotides, the CDR3 is TGTGCCAGCAGCTTAGTGGCCTACGAGCAGTACTTC.

In its sample, this clonotype was seen many times. This sequence joins TRBV10-3 and TRBJ1-1, with 8 bases identical to TRBD1. The CDR3 is 15 amino acids. Trimming cost V 3 bases and J 1 base; bases outside gene matches: 4. Germline-derived CDR1 and CDR2 are ENHRY and SYGVKD. The CDR3 reads CAISEGDRTNTEAFF. The CDR3 DNA is TGTGCCATCAGTGAAGGGGACAGGACGAACACTGAAGCTTTCTTT.